These 23 T cell receptor beta chains were sequenced from one sample in a study of Ad26.COV2.S vaccination and SARS-CoV-2 variants. Some clones are missing from TCRdb's copy, which holds only in-frame ones; the method was immunoSEQ multiplex PCR. Here the sample spans hundreds of thousands of clones, 75% to 90% being singletons. As to treatment: 19 received Ad26.COV2.S at low or high dose, single or two shots; roughly five received placebo; per-sample allocation not given. Collection of samples fell on day 63 after the first vaccine or placebo injection. This specimen consisted of peripheral blood, obtained in a trial of Ad26.COV2.S vaccine versus placebo. All receptors come from a person aged 18-65 years who received the Ad26.COV2.S COVID-19 vaccine or a placebo.

This clone was seen only once. The chain links TRBV29-1 to TRBJ2-1; 9 bases line up with TRBD2. This CDR3 spans 15 amino acids. CDR1 is SQVTM and CDR2 is ANQGSEA in the germline V gene. V shed 4 bases, J shed 9 bases, and the junction held 13 bases outside the gene matches. The CDR3 is CSVARGGLANGEQFF. DNA of the CDR3: TGCAGCGTTGCGAGGGGGGGACTAGCTAATGGTGAGCAGTTCTTC.

The chain recombines TRBV12-3 or TRBV12-4 with TRBJ2-1; D is unresolved. Between the trimmed V and J ends, which lost 0 bases and 14 bases, there was a span of 14 bases. The CDR3 has 13 amino acids. The DNA for the CDR3 is TGTGCCAGCAGTTTAGCGGCTGGGGTTAGAGAGTTCTTC. Translating it yields CASSLAAGVREFF.

V gene TRBV18 combines with J gene TRBJ2-5, with a weak D call TRBD1 (6 bases). V was trimmed by 3 bases and J by 2 bases, leaving 22 bases between them. This CDR3 comprises 18 residues. From germline, CDR1 is KGHSH and CDR2 LQKENI. CDR3 in DNA: TGTGCCAGCTCACCCTCTACAGGGCAGACGCGGAAACAAGAGACCCAGTACTTC. As protein: CASSPSTGQTRKQETQYF.

V and J are TRBV27 and TRBJ2-3; D unresolved. V shed 7 bases and J shed 6 bases, with 17 bases lying between them. The CDR3 runs 14 residues. Germline CDR1 and CDR2: MNHEY and SMNVEV (reference sequence). CDR3 amino acids: CASTSGQYGDTQYF. DNA of the CDR3: TGTGCCAGCACCTCGGGCCAGTATGGGGATACGCAGTATTTT.

The CDR3 loop is CASSLNDQPGTEAFF. Written as DNA, the CDR3 is TGTGCCAGCAGCTTAAACGACCAGCCAGGGACTGAAGCTTTCTTT. The chain has TRBV7-9 and TRBJ1-1, with D maybe TRBD1 (5 bases). Per the germline V gene, CDR1 is SEHNR and CDR2 is FQNEAQ (reference sequence). Deletions cut 2 bases from V and 5 bases from J, with 15 bases between. The CDR3 sequence is 15 residues long.

This sequence joins TRBV30 and TRBJ2-1; D possibly corresponds to TRBD1 (6 bases). The CDR3 is made up of 16 amino acids. In germline, CDR1 is GTSNPN, CDR2 SVGIG (reference sequence). The V end was cut by 3 bases, the J end by 1 base, with 16 bases between. The CDR3 sequence is CAWRDRTEGSYNEQFF. Here the CDR3 DNA reads TGTGCCTGGAGGGACCGGACAGAAGGTTCCTACAATGAGCAGTTCTTC.

The V and J genes are TRBV29-1 and TRBJ2-5, with D tentatively TRBD1 (6 bases). The CDR3 contains 12 residues. Germline V lookup: CDR1 SQVTM, CDR2 ANQGSEA. V lost 6 bases and J lost 4, with 12 bases in between. The CDR3 protein is CSVRTGLETQYF. Here the CDR3 DNA reads TGCAGCGTAAGAACAGGGTTAGAGACCCAGTACTTC.

The V and J genes are TRBV29-1 and TRBJ1-1; no firm D call. CDR3 length equals 11 residues. Germline V CDR1 and CDR2: SQVTM, ANQGSEA. Deletions cut 1 base from V and 7 bases from J, with 7 bases between. As DNA, the CDR3 is TGCAGCGTTGAAGGGAGAGGTGAAGCTTTCTTT. Residues: CSVEGRGEAFF. Complete variable domain (other parts from reference TRBV29-1 and TRBJ1-1): SAVISQKPSRDICQRGTSLTIQCQVDSQVTMMFWYRQQPGQSLTLIATANQGSEATYESGFVIDKFPISRPNLTFSTLTVSNMSPEDSSIYLCSVEGRGEAFFGQGTRLTVV.

This chain connects TRBV27 to TRBJ2-7, with D perhaps matching TRBD1 or TRBD2 (6 bases each). This CDR3 contains 15 residues. The V and J ends lost 7 bases and 0 bases respectively, with 16 bases between them. Germline loops: CDR1 MNHEY, CDR2 SMNVEV (reference sequence). As DNA, the CDR3 is TGTGCCAGCATTCCGAGATGGGGGGCCTCCTACGAGCAGTACTTC. This codes for CASIPRWGASYEQYF.

The chain links TRBV15 to TRBJ2-2; D is ambiguous. In germline, CDR1 is LNHNV, CDR2 YYDKDF (reference sequence). V lost 0 bases and J lost 4, with 6 bases in between. This CDR3 has 14 amino acids. DNA for the CDR3: TGTGCCACCAGCAGAGATGTGGTCACCGGGGAGCTGTTTTTT. Translating gives CATSRDVVTGELFF.

About this clone itself: Other DNA sequences in this sample translate to the same CDR3. This rearrangement joins TRBV20-1 to TRBJ2-1, with D unresolved. This CDR3 is 11 amino acids long. The germline CDR1 and CDR2 sequences are DFQATT and SNEGSKA (reference sequence). V was clipped by 1 base and J by 4 bases, with 2 bases between them. CDR3 in amino acids: CSARGYNEQFF. CDR3 DNA: TGCAGTGCTAGAGGGTACAATGAGCAGTTCTTC.

The chain joins TRBV27 to TRBJ1-6; TRBD1 agrees at 7 bases. The CDR3 sequence is 15 residues long. The V gene end was trimmed by 5 bases and the J gene end by 14 bases; junction bases not matched to a gene: 15. CDR1 is MNHEY and CDR2 is SMNVEV in the germline V gene (reference sequence). DNA of the CDR3: TGTGCCAGCAGTCCCGTCGGGACTTCCAGGGGGGCCCTCCACTTT. It yields the protein CASSPVGTSRGALHF.

The chain couples TRBV3-1 (or the pseudogene TRBV3-2) to TRBJ1-1; the D is unclear. V shed 4 bases and J shed 1 base, with 7 bases lying between them. The CDR3 spans 13 residues. Per germline, CDR1 LGHDT and CDR2 YNNKEL (reference sequence). CDR3 in DNA: TGTGCCAGCAGCCTCCCAGGGAACACTGAAGCTTTCTTT. Its translation is CASSLPGNTEAFF.

The chain carries TRBV7-9 and TRBJ2-7; D is possibly TRBD1 or TRBD2 (6 bases each). Looked up from germline, CDR1 is SEHNR and CDR2 is FQNEAQ (reference sequence). The CDR3 runs to 15 residues. With 4 bases removed from V and 5 bases from J, the gap between germline ends came to 18 bases. This CDR3 reads CASSSDKWGAHEQYF. The CDR3 DNA is TGTGCCAGCAGCTCAGACAAGTGGGGGGCCCACGAGCAGTACTTC.

This chain links TRBV6-2 or TRBV6-3 with TRBJ2-1; possibly TRBD1 for D (6 bases). The CDR3 totals 17 residues. V shed 2 bases and J shed 0 bases, with 14 bases lying between them. Per germline, CDR1 MNHEY and CDR2 SVGEGT. This CDR3 is CASSYGTIGNSYNEQFF. DNA of the CDR3: TGTGCCAGCAGTTACGGGACAATCGGAAACTCCTACAATGAGCAGTTCTTC.

The rearrangement links TRBV20-1 to TRBJ1-1, with D tentatively TRBD1 (5 bases). With 4 bases removed from V and 8 bases from J, the gap between germline ends came to 11 bases. The CDR3 totals 11 residues. CDR1 and CDR2 (germline): DFQATT, SNEGSKA (reference sequence). CDR3 DNA: TGCAGTGCTAACACAGGAGGCGAAGCTTTCTTT. This gives the protein CSANTGGEAFF.

The V gene is TRBV10-1, the J gene TRBJ2-2; maybe TRBD1 (6 bases). The CDR3 sequence is 13 residues long. The V end lost 4 bases, the J end lost 13 bases, and 16 bases lay between the germline ends. Germline loops: CDR1 WNHNN, CDR2 SYGVQD (reference sequence). CDR3 amino acids: CASSGQVTEGLFF. CDR3 nucleotide sequence: TGCGCCAGCAGTGGACAGGTCACCGAGGGGCTGTTTTTT.

The V call is TRBV6-2 or TRBV6-3, the J call TRBJ1-1; D is unclear. Trimming left V 6 bases short and J 1 base short, with 18 bases between. The length of the CDR3 is 16 residues. Germline CDR1 MNHEY, CDR2 SVGEGT. The CDR3 nucleotides are TGTGCCAGCAGCCAAAAGACTTGGACGGGGAACACTGAAGCTTTCTTT. Protein sequence: CASSQKTWTGNTEAFF.

This clone has only one observation. V usage is TRBV3-1 (or the pseudogene TRBV3-2) and J usage is TRBJ1-2, with TRBD1 identical over 9 bases. Germline V gives CDR1 LGHDT, CDR2 YNNKEL (reference sequence). The CDR3 has 13 amino acids. Germline trimming cut 10 bases from V and 2 bases from J; bases unmatched to any gene: 5. The CDR3 loop reads CATTGGGNYGYTF. The CDR3 DNA follows: TGTGCCACAACAGGGGGCGGGAACTATGGCTACACCTTC.

This clone was seen a single time. The genes are TRBV5-1 and TRBJ2-5; TRBD2 is a possible D gene (5 bases). In germline, CDR1 is SGHRS, CDR2 YFSETQ. Trimming took 0 bases from V and 5 from J, leaving 14 bases between them. The CDR3 spans 15 residues. In DNA, the CDR3 is TGCGCCAGCAGCTTGGTCAGCGAAACGGGGGAGACCCAGTACTTC. Translated: CASSLVSETGETQYF.

The chain couples TRBV27 to TRBJ2-3; either TRBD1 or TRBD2 may supply D (5 bases each). This CDR3 contains 18 residues. CDR1 and CDR2 (germline): MNHEY, SMNVEV (reference sequence). V lost 1 base and J lost 5, with 22 bases in between. This CDR3 reads CASSLWRPSGIQGDTQYF. The CDR3 DNA is TGTGCCAGCAGTTTATGGAGGCCCTCGGGCATCCAGGGAGATACGCAGTATTTT.

The chain employs TRBV7-8 and TRBJ2-1, with D possibly being TRBD1 (6 bases). CDR3 length equals 14 residues. The germline V gene has CDR1 SGHVS and CDR2 FQNEAQ. The V and J ends lost 3 bases and 5 bases respectively, with 11 bases between them. CDR3 loop: CASSFRDTHNEQFF. The CDR3 DNA sequence: TGTGCCAGCAGCTTCCGGGACACCCACAATGAGCAGTTCTTC.

The chain carries TRBV6-5 and TRBJ1-1; D perhaps matches TRBD1 (5 bases). There are 13 residues in the CDR3. Between the trimmed V and J ends, which lost 7 bases and 0 bases, there was a span of 9 bases. Per the germline V gene, CDR1 is MNHEY and CDR2 is SVGAGI. The CDR3 spells CASIAGMNTEAFF. The CDR3 DNA reads as TGTGCCAGCATCGCAGGGATGAACACTGAAGCTTTCTTT.